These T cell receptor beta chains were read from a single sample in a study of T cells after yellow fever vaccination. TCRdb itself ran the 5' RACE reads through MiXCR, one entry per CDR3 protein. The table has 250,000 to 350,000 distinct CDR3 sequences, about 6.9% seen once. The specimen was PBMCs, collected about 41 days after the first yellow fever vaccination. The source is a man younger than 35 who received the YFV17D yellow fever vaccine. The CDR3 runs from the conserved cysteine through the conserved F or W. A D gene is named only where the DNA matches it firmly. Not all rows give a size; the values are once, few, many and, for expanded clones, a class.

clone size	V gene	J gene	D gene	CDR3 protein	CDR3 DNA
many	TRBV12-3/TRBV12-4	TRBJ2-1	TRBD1	CASRGRGYNEQFF	TGTGCCAGCAGGGGCAGGGGGTACAATGAGCAGTTCTTC
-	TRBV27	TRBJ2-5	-	CASSPRVGSETQYF	TGTGCCAGCAGTCCGCGTGTTGGGTCGGAGACCCAGTACTTC
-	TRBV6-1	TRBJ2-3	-	CASSSEWADTQYF	TGTGCCAGCAGTAGCGAGTGGGCAGATACGCAGTATTTT
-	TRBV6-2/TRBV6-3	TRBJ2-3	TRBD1	CASSYGDRDSTDTQYF	TGTGCCAGCAGTTACGGAGACAGGGATAGCACAGATACGCAGTATTTT
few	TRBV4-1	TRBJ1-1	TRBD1	CASSQVVQGAGHEAFF	TGCGCCAGCAGCCAAGTTGTACAGGGGGCAGGACATGAAGCTTTCTTT
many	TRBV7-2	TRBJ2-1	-	CASSSNSYNEQFF	TGTGCCAGCAGCTCCAACTCCTACAATGAGCAGTTCTTC
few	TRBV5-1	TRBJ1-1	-	CASSLTDMNTEAFF	TGCGCCAGCAGCCTGACAGACATGAACACTGAAGCTTTCTTT
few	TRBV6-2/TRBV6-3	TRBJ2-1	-	CASSYSDLISSYNEQFF	TGTGCCAGCAGTTACTCGGACCTTATAAGCTCCTACAATGAGCAGTTCTTC
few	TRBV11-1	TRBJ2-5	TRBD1	CASSTTGQWGKSDANQETQYF	TGTGCCAGCAGCACGACAGGGCAGTGGGGCAAGTCGGACGCAAACCAAGAGACCCAGTACTTC
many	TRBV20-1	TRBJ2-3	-	CSAKHSDTQYF	TGCAGTGCTAAGCACTCCGATACGCAGTATTTT
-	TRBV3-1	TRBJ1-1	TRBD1	CASSPYRGNTEAFF	TGTGCCAGCAGCCCATACAGGGGAAACACTGAAGCTTTCTTT
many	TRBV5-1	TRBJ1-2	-	CASSPPGRGYGYTF	TGCGCCAGCAGTCCCCCGGGACGGGGGTATGGCTACACCTTC
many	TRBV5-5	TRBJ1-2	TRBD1	CASSLEEGAPHGYTF	TGTGCCAGCAGCTTGGAGGAGGGGGCCCCCCATGGCTACACCTTC
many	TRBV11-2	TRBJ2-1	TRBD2	CASSSLSGSGGPVYNEQFF	TGTGCCAGCAGCTCCCTCTCGGGTAGCGGGGGGCCCGTCTACAATGAGCAGTTCTTC
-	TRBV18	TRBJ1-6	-	CASSPGHYNSPLHF	TGTGCCAGCTCACCCGGACACTATAATTCACCCCTCCACTTT
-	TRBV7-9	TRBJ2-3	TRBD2	CASASGSGVRDTQYF	TGTGCCAGCGCCTCCGGGAGCGGGGTCAGAGATACGCAGTATTTT
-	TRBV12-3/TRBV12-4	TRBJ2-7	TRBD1	CASSSSRRDRAHEQYF	TGTGCCAGCAGTTCCTCCCGTAGGGACAGGGCCCACGAGCAGTACTTC
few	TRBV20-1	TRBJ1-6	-	CSASRRIYNSPLHF	TGCAGTGCTTCAAGACGGATCTATAATTCACCCCTCCACTTT
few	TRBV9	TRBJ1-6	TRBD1	CASSTLTGGNSPLHF	TGTGCCAGCAGCACTCTGACAGGGGGGAATTCACCCCTCCACTTT
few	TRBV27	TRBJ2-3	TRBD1	CASGNRDRGLVRTDTQYF	TGTGCCAGCGGGAACCGGGACAGGGGACTTGTTCGCACAGATACGCAGTATTTT
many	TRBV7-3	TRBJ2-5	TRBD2	CASSFDGGQETQYF	TGTGCCAGCAGCTTTGACGGGGGGCAAGAGACCCAGTACTTC
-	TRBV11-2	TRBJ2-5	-	CASSLREKGRGFRETQYF	TGTGCCAGCAGCTTAAGGGAGAAAGGGAGGGGGTTCAGGGAGACCCAGTACTTC
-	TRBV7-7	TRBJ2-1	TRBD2	CASGAGRGDNEQFF	TGTGCTAGCGGGGCAGGGAGGGGAGACAATGAGCAGTTCTTC
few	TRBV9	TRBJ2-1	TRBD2	CASSHSGGGNEQFF	TGTGCCAGCAGTCACAGCGGGGGGGGGAATGAGCAGTTCTTC
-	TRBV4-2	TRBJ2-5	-	CASSQEPGGPVAETQYF	TGTGCCAGCAGCCAAGAGCCCGGGGGGCCCGTGGCAGAGACCCAGTACTTC
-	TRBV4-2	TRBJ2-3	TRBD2	CASSQGVPGLAGPQGYF	TGTGCCAGCAGCCAAGGGGTCCCGGGACTAGCGGGTCCTCAGGGGTATTTT